Below are 24 T cell receptor beta chains sequenced from a single sample in a study of T cells in Graves' hyperthyroidism and ophthalmopathy. Amplification of TCR beta CDR3 regions used RNA as the template. An initial round of RT-PCR targeting the TCR CDR3 relied on the HTBI primer set. MiXCR, run by TCRdb on the multiplex PCR reads, gives a single entry per CDR3 protein. Among fewer than 400,000 distinct CDR3 sequences listed, 11% to 15% were seen once. The source material was blood. These receptors all stem from a man aged 45-60 years with Graves' ophthalmopathy.

This clonotype appeared many times. The rearrangement links TRBV20-1 to TRBJ2-3; D ambiguous. The CDR3 length is 18 residues. Per the germline V gene, CDR1 is DFQATT and CDR2 is SNEGSKA (reference sequence). V lost 0 bases, J lost 1 base, and 20 bases lay in between. CDR3 sequence (DNA): TGCAGTGCTAGAGATAGTACTAAGATAGGGCGAGGCACAGATACGCAGTATTTT. Protein sequence: CSARDSTKIGRGTDTQYF.

This rearrangement joins TRBV30 to TRBJ2-2; possibly TRBD1 for D (5 bases). Trimming took off 0 bases at V and 0 bases at J, with 8 bases between the two ends. The CDR3 contains 15 residues. Germline loops: CDR1 GTSNPN, CDR2 SVGIG (reference sequence). The CDR3 DNA reads as TGTGCCTGGAGTGTTGACAGTTCGAACACCGGGGAGCTGTTTTTT. Translated, it gives CAWSVDSSNTGELFF. Full variable domain (remainder filled in from reference TRBV30 and TRBJ2-2): SQTIHQWPATLVQPVGSPLSLECTVEGTSNPNLYWYRQAAGRGLQLLFYSVGIGQISSEVPQNLSASRPQDRQFILSSKKLLLSDSGFYLCAWSVDSSNTGELFFGEGSRLTVL.

The chain links TRBV4-2 to TRBJ2-7; D is ambiguous. The germline CDR1 and CDR2 sequences are LGHNA and YNFKEQ. V was shortened by 0 bases and J by 2 bases, with 11 bases between the two germline ends. The CDR3 consists of 15 residues. The CDR3 region has the DNA TGTGCCAGCAGCCAAGAGCCTAGAACCACCTACGAGCAGTACTTC. It yields the protein CASSQEPRTTYEQYF.

This clonotype was seen more than once but under ten times. The genes are TRBV19 and TRBJ2-7; D is possibly TRBD1 or TRBD2 (6 bases each). The CDR3 loop spans 14 amino acids. Trimming left V 6 bases short and J 2 bases short, with 14 bases between. Germline V gene data show CDR1 as LNHDA and CDR2 as SQIVND (reference sequence). The CDR3 spells CASSPPGAAYEQYF. The DNA of the CDR3 is TGTGCCAGTAGCCCACCGGGGGCGGCCTACGAGCAGTACTTC.

Only a few counts were recorded for this clonotype. A junction boundary mismatches the germline segment, possibly from a read error. The CDR3 DNA follows: TGTGCCACCCTGGACAGGGGAGGCTACGAGCAGCACTTC. This codes for CATLDRGGYEQHF. The chain has TRBV19 and TRBJ2-7; TRBD1 matches at 9 bases. Germline loops: CDR1 LNHDA, CDR2 SQIVND (reference sequence). The CDR3 spans 13 residues.

The table lists this clonotype with many counts. This chain connects TRBV5-1 to TRBJ2-7; D is perhaps TRBD1 (6 bases). There are 14 residues in the CDR3. V was shortened by 3 bases and J by 3 bases, with 13 bases between the two germline ends. Looked up from germline, CDR1 is SGHRS and CDR2 is YFSETQ. The DNA of the CDR3 is TGCGCCAGCAGCTCGCGCCGGGACAACTACGAGCAGTACTTC. Translating it yields CASSSRRDNYEQYF.

This chain uses TRBV4-1 with TRBJ1-4; 7 bases are a match to TRBD1. The ends lost 0 bases at V and 4 bases at J; junction bases unmatched: 17. The length of the CDR3 is 20 residues. Germline V lookup: CDR1 MGHRA, CDR2 YSYEKL. The CDR3 here is CASSQDVGTGVFGSNEKLFF. As DNA, the CDR3 is TGCGCCAGCAGCCAAGATGTAGGAACAGGGGTATTCGGGAGTAATGAAAAACTGTTTTTT.

This clonotype was counted many times. The V gene is TRBV11-2, the J gene TRBJ1-5; 8 bases are shared with TRBD1. The CDR3 has 15 residues. From germline, CDR1 is SGHAT and CDR2 FQNNGV. The V and J ends lost 5 bases and 6 bases, in that order; junction bases with no gene match: 9. CDR3 DNA sequence: TGTGCCAGCAGCAGACAGGGGCTCAATCGTCAGCCCCAGCATTTT. It translates to CASSRQGLNRQPQHF.

Many counts were recorded for this clonotype. The chain employs TRBV6-5 and TRBJ2-3, with unresolved D. Trimming took off 1 base at V and 2 bases at J, with 16 bases between the two ends. Germline V CDR1 and CDR2: MNHEY, SVGAGI. The CDR3 totals 17 residues. CDR3 residues: CASSYFPSAVSTDTQYF. DNA for the CDR3: TGTGCCAGCAGTTACTTCCCAAGTGCGGTTTCCACAGATACGCAGTATTTT.

The chain joins TRBV19 to TRBJ2-7; 7 nucleotides line up with TRBD2. Germline V lookup: CDR1 LNHDA, CDR2 SQIVND (reference sequence). The J segment lost 1 base and the V segment lost 2 bases, leaving 5 bases of the junction unmatched. This CDR3 has 15 amino acids. CDR3 loop: CASSIKGLPSYEQYF. The CDR3 coding sequence is TGTGCCAGTAGTATAAAGGGACTACCATCCTACGAGCAGTACTTC.

The chain is built from TRBV28 and TRBJ1-2; TRBD1 matches 8 bases. The germline CDR1 and CDR2 sequences are MDHEN and SYDVKM. The CDR3 extends over 17 amino acids. V shed 2 bases and J 6 bases; nucleotides not matched to a gene: 14. CDR3 bases: TGTGCCAGCAGTTTACTAGGCAGGGGGCTAACTGAGGATGGCTACACCTTC. Its protein product is CASSLLGRGLTEDGYTF.

This clonotype occurred many times. The chain employs TRBV7-9 and TRBJ2-7; D gene uncertain. V gave up 1 base and J gave up 2 bases, with 6 bases separating them. This CDR3 has 13 amino acids. Germline CDR1 is SEHNR and CDR2 is FQNEAQ (reference sequence). CDR3 coding DNA: TGTGCCAGCAGCTTAGGGTTGGCCTACGAGCAGTACTTC. Translation: CASSLGLAYEQYF.

The V gene is TRBV5-1, the J gene TRBJ1-6, with D possibly being TRBD1 (5 bases). The germline V gene has CDR1 SGHRS and CDR2 YFSETQ. CDR3 length: 15 amino acids. V was clipped by 4 bases and J by 8 bases, with 16 bases between them. CDR3 loop: CASSLGGHVDSPLHF. DNA of the CDR3: TGCGCCAGCAGCCTCGGTGGACATGTGGATTCACCCCTCCACTTT.

This clonotype was detected many times. The gene calls are TRBV20-1 and TRBJ2-7; 13 nucleotides agree with TRBD2. V gave up 4 bases and J gave up 3 bases; unmatched junction bases: 9. The CDR3 contains 16 residues. Germline assignment: CDR1 DFQATT and CDR2 SNEGSKA (reference sequence). The CDR3 loop reads CSAKGLAGALIYEQYF. The CDR3 nucleotides are TGCAGTGCTAAAGGACTAGCGGGAGCTCTTATCTACGAGCAGTACTTC.

The chain links TRBV29-1 to TRBJ1-1; D perhaps matches TRBD1 (6 bases). Between the trimmed V and J ends, which lost 7 bases and 1 base, there was a span of 10 bases. This CDR3 region has 12 residues. CDR1 and CDR2 from the germline V gene are SQVTM and ANQGSEA. CDR3 residues: CSGKTGNTEAFF. The CDR3, as DNA: TGCAGCGGAAAGACAGGGAACACTGAAGCTTTCTTT.

This chain joins TRBV5-1 and TRBJ1-1; D gene ambiguous. Trimming shortened V by 4 bases and J by 5 bases, and 18 bases separated the two germline ends. Germline assignment: CDR1 SGHRS and CDR2 YFSETQ. The CDR3 totals 15 residues. CDR3: CASSAAQLERTEAFF. The CDR3 DNA reads as TGCGCCAGCAGCGCCGCGCAACTCGAGAGGACTGAAGCTTTCTTT.

This clonotype was observed at least ten times. This chain joins TRBV2 and TRBJ1-5; possible D gene TRBD1, 6 bases. CDR1 SNHLY and CDR2 FYNNEI come from the germline V gene. The V end lost 1 base, the J end lost 1 base, and 14 bases lay between the germline ends. This CDR3 has 17 residues. The CDR3 protein is CASSEGNRGLSNQPQHF. The CDR3 bases are TGTGCCAGCAGTGAAGGGAATAGGGGGTTAAGCAATCAGCCCCAGCATTTT.

This clonotype came up many times. The V and J genes are TRBV30 and TRBJ1-5, with unresolved D. The length of the CDR3 is 12 residues. The V and J ends lost 4 bases and 3 bases respectively, with 7 bases between them. Germline V gene lookup returns CDR1 GTSNPN and CDR2 SVGIG (reference sequence). The CDR3 is CAWNRVNQPQHF. CDR3 sequence (DNA): TGTGCCTGGAATAGGGTCAATCAGCCCCAGCATTTT.

Many counts were recorded for this clonotype. This rearrangement joins TRBV24-1 to TRBJ2-1, with TRBD2 as a possible D gene (6 bases). In germline, CDR1 is KGHDR, CDR2 SFDVKD. CDR3 length: 13 amino acids. Trimming pared 6 bases from V and 9 bases from J, leaving 14 bases between. The CDR3 region has the DNA TGTGCCACCAGTAGGAGCGGGTCTGGTGAGCAGTTCTTC. Amino acids: CATSRSGSGEQFF.

In the case of this clonotype: With a much larger clone just one base away, this may be a read error. The chain couples TRBV7-2 to TRBJ1-1; maybe TRBD1 (5 bases). This CDR3 comprises 13 residues. Germline V gives CDR1 SGHTA, CDR2 FQGNSA. V was clipped by 1 base and J by 11 bases, with 14 bases between them. This chain's CDR3 is CASSLEAAGNAFF. The CDR3 DNA sequence: TGTGCCAGCAGCTTAGAGGCGGCAGGGAATGCTTTCTTT.

This clonotype was seen repeatedly, ten times or more. V is TRBV20-1 and J is TRBJ1-1, with 7 bases fitting TRBD1. The J segment lost 0 bases and the V segment lost 5 bases, leaving 6 bases of the junction unmatched. Germline V lookup: CDR1 DFQATT, CDR2 SNEGSKA (reference sequence). CDR3 length equals 14 residues. The CDR3 here is CSAVGQAMNTEAFF. The CDR3 bases are TGCAGTGCTGTAGGACAGGCGATGAACACTGAAGCTTTCTTT.

This clonotype was counted ten times or more. The chain uses TRBV29-1 and TRBJ2-1; tentative D call: TRBD2 (6 bases). V was trimmed by 3 bases and J by 3 bases, leaving 18 bases between them. Germline V gene sequence: CDR1 SQVTM, CDR2 ANQGSEA. CDR3 length: 16 residues. Here the CDR3 reads CSVDMPGGTLYNEQFF. The DNA of the CDR3 is TGCAGCGTTGATATGCCCGGCGGGACCCTCTACAATGAGCAGTTCTTC.

This clonotype has ten or more counts. V and J are TRBV3-1 and TRBJ1-5, with TRBD1 as a possible D gene (6 bases). Trimming pared 4 bases from V and 6 bases from J, leaving 16 bases between. The CDR3 is 15 residues long. Germline lookup yields CDR1 LGHDT and CDR2 YNNKEL (reference sequence). The CDR3, as DNA: TGTGCCAGCAGCCCCGACAGTATCAGGGGTCAGCCCCAGCATTTT. It encodes CASSPDSIRGQPQHF.

This clonotype was seen more than once but under ten times. The gene calls are TRBV20-1 and TRBJ2-1; D ambiguous. The CDR3 totals 17 residues. Germline V gene lookup returns CDR1 DFQATT and CDR2 SNEGSKA (reference sequence). Deletions cut 0 bases from V and 6 bases from J, with 21 bases between. The CDR3 sequence: CSARDSAPSTDFNEQFF. CDR3 DNA: TGCAGTGCTAGAGATTCCGCACCCTCTACAGACTTCAATGAGCAGTTCTTC.